This T cell receptor (beta chain) was found in a study of T cell clones after liver transplantation. Study-wide context: Three of eight recipients were HCV-positive; others had non-autoimmune, non-viral indications. The study's findings and limits: Compared with third party-reactive sequences, donor-reactive ones declined more, independent of withdrawal success. Migration into the graft, not deletion, may explain lost graft donor-reactive T cells.

Here immunoSEQ multiplex PCR was the method, and the copy in TCRdb shows in-frame clones only, minus some. The table has under 150,000 clones, 90% seen once. Regarding this clone: Its matching antigen is unknown.

V lost 3 bases and J lost 6; bases outside the gene matches: 3. The CDR3 has 15 amino acids. Germline V CDR1 and CDR2: LGHNA, YSLEER. Unstimulated PBMCs were sorted into CD3+CD4+ and CD3+CD8+ populations. J is TRBJ1-4 and V is TRBV4-3; 11 bases agree with TRBD1. Sequenced here: CD4+ T cells from blood, sampled 12 months after liver transplant. The clonotype was recovered from a human patient who received a liver transplant. Some T cells may have originated in the graft donor. CDR3 bases: TGCGCCAGCAGCCAGGACAGGGGGCGGGATGAAAAACTGTTTTTT. Protein product: CASSQDRGRDEKLFF.